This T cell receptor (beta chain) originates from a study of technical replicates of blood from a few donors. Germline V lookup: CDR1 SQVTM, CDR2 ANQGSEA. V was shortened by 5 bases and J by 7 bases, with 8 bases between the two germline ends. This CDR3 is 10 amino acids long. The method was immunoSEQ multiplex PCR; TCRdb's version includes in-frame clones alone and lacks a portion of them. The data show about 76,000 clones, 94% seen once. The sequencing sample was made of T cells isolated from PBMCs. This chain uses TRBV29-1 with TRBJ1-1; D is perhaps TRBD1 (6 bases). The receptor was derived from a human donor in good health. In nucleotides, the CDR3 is TGCAGCGTTAGGACAGTTGAAGCTTTCTTT. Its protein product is CSVRTVEAFF. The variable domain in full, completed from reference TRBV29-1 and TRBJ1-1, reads SAVISQKPSRDICQRGTSLTIQCQVDSQVTMMFWYRQQPGQSLTLIATANQGSEATYESGFVIDKFPISRPNLTFSTLTVSNMSPEDSSIYLCSVRTVEAFFGQGTRLTVV.